This T cell receptor (beta chain) was sequenced for a study of blood T cell repertoires in COVID-19. About the study: Donors in the United States, Italy and Spain gave samples during acute or convalescent COVID-19. In each case, the material was cDNA or gDNA derived from T cells, B-cell-depleted T cells, or PBMCs.

The authors' processing: Cell counts per sample came from amplifying reference gene primers. Sequencing used immunoSEQ multiplex PCR; TCRdb keeps in-frame clones, though not all of them. That table furnishes V, J and clone size, whereas the DNA furnished D and trimming. This sample has around 380,000 clones, with about 87% found just once. Participant age was roughly 18 to 95 years, and participants resided in roughly 24 US areas. The sequence came from a man aged 30 to 39 who had recovered from COVID-19. Sequenced input: PBMCs or T cells enriched from blood (not recorded which).

The CDR3 coding sequence is TGTGCCAGCAGCCACTTTGATGGGACAGGACATACCTACGAGCAGTACTTC. Protein: CASSHFDGTGHTYEQYF. The V call is TRBV7-6, the J call TRBJ2-7; 8 nucleotides align to TRBD1. This CDR3 has 17 residues. V trimming: 5 bases; J trimming: 2 bases; junction bases outside the gene matches: 14. CDR1 and CDR2 (germline): SGHVS, FNYEAQ.